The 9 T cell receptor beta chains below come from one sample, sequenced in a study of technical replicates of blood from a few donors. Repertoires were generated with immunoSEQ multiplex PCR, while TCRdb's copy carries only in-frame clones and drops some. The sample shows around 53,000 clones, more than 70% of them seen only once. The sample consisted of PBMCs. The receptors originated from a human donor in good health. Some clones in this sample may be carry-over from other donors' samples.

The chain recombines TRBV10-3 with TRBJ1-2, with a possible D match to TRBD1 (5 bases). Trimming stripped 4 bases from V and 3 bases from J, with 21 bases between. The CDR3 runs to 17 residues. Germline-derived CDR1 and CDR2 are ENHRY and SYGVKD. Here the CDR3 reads CAISGGRYSTLDYGYTF. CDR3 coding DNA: TGTGCCATCAGTGGGGGCAGGTATTCGACCCTCGACTATGGCTACACCTTC.

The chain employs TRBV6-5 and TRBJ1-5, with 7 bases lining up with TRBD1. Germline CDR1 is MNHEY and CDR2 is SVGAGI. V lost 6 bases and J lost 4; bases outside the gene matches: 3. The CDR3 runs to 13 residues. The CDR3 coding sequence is TGTGCCAGCAGGGCAGGGGGGAATCAGCCCCAGCATTTT. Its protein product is CASRAGGNQPQHF.

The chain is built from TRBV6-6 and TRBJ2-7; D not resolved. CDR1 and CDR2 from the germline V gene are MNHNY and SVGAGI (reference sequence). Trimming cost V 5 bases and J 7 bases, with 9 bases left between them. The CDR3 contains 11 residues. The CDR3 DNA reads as TGTGCCAGCAGTCCTAGACTTGAGCAGTACTTC. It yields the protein CASSPRLEQYF.

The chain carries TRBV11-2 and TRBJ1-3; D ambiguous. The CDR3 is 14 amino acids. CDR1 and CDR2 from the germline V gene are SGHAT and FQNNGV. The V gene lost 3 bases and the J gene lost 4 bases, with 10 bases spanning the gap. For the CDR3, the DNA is TGTGCCAGCAGCTTTACGGGTGGGGGAAACACCATATATTTT. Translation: CASSFTGGGNTIYF.

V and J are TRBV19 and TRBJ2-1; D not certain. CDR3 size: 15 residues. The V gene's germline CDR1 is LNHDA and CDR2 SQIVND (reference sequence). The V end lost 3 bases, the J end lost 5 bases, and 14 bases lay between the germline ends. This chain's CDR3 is CASSISGMSNNEQFF. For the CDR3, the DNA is TGTGCCAGTAGTATCAGTGGTATGTCCAACAATGAGCAGTTCTTC.

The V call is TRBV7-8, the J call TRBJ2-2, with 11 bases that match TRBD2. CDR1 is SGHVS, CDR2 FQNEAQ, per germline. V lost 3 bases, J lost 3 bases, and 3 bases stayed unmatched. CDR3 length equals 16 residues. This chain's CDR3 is CASSFTSGRDTGELFF. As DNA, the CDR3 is TGTGCCAGCAGCTTCACTAGCGGGAGAGACACCGGGGAGCTGTTTTTT.

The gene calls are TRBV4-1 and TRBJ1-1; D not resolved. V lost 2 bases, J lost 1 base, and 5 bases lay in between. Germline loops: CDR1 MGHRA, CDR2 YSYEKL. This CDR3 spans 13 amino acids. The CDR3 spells CASSQSRNTEAFF. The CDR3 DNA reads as TGCGCCAGCAGCCAAAGTAGGAACACTGAAGCTTTCTTT.

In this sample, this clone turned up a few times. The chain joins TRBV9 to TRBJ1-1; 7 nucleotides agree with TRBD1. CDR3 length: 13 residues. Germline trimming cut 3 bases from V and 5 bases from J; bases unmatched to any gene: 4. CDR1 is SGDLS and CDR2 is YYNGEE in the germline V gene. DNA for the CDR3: TGTGCCAGCAGCGAGACAGGGCTGACTGAAGCTTTCTTT. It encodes CASSETGLTEAFF.

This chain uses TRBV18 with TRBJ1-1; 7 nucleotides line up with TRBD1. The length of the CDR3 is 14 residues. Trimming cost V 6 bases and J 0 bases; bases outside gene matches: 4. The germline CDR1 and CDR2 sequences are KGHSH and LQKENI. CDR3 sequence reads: CASSTGIMNTEAFF. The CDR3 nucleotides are TGTGCCAGCTCGACAGGGATCATGAACACTGAAGCTTTCTTT.